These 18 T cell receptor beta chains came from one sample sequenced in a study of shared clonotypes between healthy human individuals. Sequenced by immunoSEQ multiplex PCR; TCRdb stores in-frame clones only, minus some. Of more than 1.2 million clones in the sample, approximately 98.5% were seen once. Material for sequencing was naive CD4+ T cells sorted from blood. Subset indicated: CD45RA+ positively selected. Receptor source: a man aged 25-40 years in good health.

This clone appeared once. The CDR3 region has the DNA TGTGCCAGCTCATTCAAGGTTGACCGGGGACTAGCGGATGAGCAGTACTTC. This encodes CASSFKVDRGLADEQYF. The chain is built from TRBV18 and TRBJ2-7; TRBD2 matches at 11 bases. CDR3 length: 17 amino acids. J gave up 7 bases and V 5 bases, and 16 bases lay outside the gene matches. Germline V gene lookup returns CDR1 KGHSH and CDR2 LQKENI.

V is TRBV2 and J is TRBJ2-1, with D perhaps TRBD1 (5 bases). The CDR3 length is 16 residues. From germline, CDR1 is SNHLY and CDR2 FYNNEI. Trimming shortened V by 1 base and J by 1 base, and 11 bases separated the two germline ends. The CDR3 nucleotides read TGTGCCAGCAGTGAAGACAGGATTGATTCCTACAATGAGCAGTTCTTC. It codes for CASSEDRIDSYNEQFF.

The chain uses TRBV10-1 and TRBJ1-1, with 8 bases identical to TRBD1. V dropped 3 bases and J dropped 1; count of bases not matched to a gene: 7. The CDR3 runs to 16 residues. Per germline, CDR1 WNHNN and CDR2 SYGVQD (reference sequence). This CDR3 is CASSDHQGAWNTEAFF. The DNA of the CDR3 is TGCGCCAGCAGTGATCACCAGGGGGCCTGGAACACTGAAGCTTTCTTT.

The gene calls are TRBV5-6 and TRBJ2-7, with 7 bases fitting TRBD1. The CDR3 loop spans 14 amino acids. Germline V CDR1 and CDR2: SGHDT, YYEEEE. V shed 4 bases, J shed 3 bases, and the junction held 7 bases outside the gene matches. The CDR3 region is CASSLTGLHYEQYF. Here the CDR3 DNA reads TGTGCCAGCAGCCTGACAGGGCTCCACTACGAGCAGTACTTC.

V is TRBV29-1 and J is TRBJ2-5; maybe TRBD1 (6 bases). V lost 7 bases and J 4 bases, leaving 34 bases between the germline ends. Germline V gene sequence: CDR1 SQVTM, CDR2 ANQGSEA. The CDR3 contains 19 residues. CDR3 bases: TGCAGCGCCACAATCCCGGGACACGGACCTTCCTTGGGGCTAGAGACCCAGTACTTC. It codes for CSATIPGHGPSLGLETQYF.

CDR3 DNA sequence: TGTGCCAGCAGGGAAACAGGGTTAGCTCATCAGCCCCAGCATTTT. It yields the protein CASRETGLAHQPQHF. The V call is TRBV2, the J call TRBJ1-5, with D possibly being TRBD1 (6 bases). The V end was cut by 6 bases, the J end by 5 bases, with 17 bases between. Germline loops: CDR1 SNHLY, CDR2 FYNNEI. The CDR3 length is 15 residues.

The CDR3 DNA follows: TGTGCCACCAGCAGAGGGTCAGCAGATACGCAGTATTTT. This gives the protein CATSRGSADTQYF. This chain uses TRBV15 with TRBJ2-3; no definite D call. V lost 1 base, J lost 4 bases, and 6 bases lay in between. Germline CDR1 is LNHNV and CDR2 is YYDKDF (reference sequence). The CDR3 consists of 13 residues.

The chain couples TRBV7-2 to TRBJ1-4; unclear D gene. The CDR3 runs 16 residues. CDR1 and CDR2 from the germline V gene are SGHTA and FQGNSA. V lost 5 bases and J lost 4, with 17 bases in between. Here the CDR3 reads CASSARLQSVNEKLFF. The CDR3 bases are TGTGCCAGCAGCGCCCGGTTACAGTCCGTTAATGAAAAACTGTTTTTT.

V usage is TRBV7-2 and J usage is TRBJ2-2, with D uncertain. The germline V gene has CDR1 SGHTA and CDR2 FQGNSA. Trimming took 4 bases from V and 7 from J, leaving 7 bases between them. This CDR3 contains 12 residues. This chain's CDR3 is CASSYRGGELFF. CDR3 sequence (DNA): TGTGCCAGCAGCTACAGAGGCGGGGAGCTGTTTTTT.

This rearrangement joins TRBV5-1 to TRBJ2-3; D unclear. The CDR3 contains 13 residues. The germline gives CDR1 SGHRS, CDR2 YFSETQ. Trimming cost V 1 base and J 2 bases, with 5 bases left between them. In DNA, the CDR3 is TGCGCCAGCAGCTTGTTTCTCACAGATACGCAGTATTTT. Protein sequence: CASSLFLTDTQYF.

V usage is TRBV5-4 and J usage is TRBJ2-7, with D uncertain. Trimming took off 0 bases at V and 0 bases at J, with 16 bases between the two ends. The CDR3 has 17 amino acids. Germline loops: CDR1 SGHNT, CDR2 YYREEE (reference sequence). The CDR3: CASSLGRASRISYEQYF. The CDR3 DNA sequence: TGTGCCAGCAGCTTGGGTAGGGCCAGCAGGATCTCCTACGAGCAGTACTTC. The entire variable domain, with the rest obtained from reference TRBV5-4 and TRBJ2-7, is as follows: ETGVTQSPTHLIKTRGQQVTLRCSSQSGHNTVSWYQQALGQGPQFIFQYYREEENGRGNFPPRFSGLQFPNYSSELNVNALELDDSALYLCASSLGRASRISYEQYFGPGTRLTVT.

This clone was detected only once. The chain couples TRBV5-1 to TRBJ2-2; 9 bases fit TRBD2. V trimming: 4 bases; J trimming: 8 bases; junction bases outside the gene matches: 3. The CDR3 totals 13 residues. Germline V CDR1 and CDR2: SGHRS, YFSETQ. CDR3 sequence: CASSVGLAGELFF. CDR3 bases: TGCGCCAGCAGCGTCGGACTAGCGGGGGAGCTGTTTTTT.

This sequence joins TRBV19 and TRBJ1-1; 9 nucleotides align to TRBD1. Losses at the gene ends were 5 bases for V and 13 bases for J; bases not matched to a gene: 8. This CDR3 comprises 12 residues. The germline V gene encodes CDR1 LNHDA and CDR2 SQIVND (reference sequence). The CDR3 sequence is CASSPPGQGSFF. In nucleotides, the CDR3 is TGTGCCAGTAGTCCACCGGGACAGGGTAGTTTCTTT.

CDR3 nucleotide sequence: TGTGCCAGCAGTGTCGGGGGTGGGAGTACGGCCACCGGGGAGCTGTTTTTT. Residues: CASSVGGGSTATGELFF. The J gene is TRBJ2-2, the V gene TRBV9; D might be TRBD2 (6 bases). The CDR3 runs 17 residues. Looked up from germline, CDR1 is SGDLS and CDR2 is YYNGEE. With 5 bases removed from V and 4 bases from J, the gap between germline ends came to 21 bases.

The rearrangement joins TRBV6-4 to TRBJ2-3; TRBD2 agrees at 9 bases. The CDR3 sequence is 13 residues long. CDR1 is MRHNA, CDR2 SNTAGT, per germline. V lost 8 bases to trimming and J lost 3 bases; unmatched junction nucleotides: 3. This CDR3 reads CASGREGTDTQYF. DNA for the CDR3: TGTGCCAGCGGGCGGGAGGGGACAGATACGCAGTATTTT.

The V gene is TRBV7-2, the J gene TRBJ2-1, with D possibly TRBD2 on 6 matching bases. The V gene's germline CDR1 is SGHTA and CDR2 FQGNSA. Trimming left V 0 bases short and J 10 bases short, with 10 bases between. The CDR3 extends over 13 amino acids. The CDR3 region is CASSLAGGREQFF. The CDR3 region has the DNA TGTGCCAGCAGCTTAGCCGGGGGTAGAGAGCAGTTCTTC.

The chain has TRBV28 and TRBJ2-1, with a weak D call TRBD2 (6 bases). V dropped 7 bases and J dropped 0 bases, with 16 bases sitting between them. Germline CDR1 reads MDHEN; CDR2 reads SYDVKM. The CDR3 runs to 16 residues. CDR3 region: CASISPGDPSYNEQFF. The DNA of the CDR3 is TGTGCCAGCATCTCTCCGGGAGACCCCTCCTACAATGAGCAGTTCTTC.

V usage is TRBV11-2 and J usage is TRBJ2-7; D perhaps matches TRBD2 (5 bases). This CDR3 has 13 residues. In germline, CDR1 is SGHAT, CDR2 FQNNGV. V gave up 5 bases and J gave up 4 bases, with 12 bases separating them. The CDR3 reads CASSVVEGYEQYF. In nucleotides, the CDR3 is TGTGCCAGCAGCGTCGTTGAGGGTTACGAGCAGTACTTC. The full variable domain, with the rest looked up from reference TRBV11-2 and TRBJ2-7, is EAGVAQSPRYKIIEKRQSVAFWCNPISGHATLYWYQQILGQGPKLLIQFQNNGVVDDSQLPKDRFSAERLKGVDSTLKIQPAKLEDSAVYLCASSVVEGYEQYFGPGTRLTVT.